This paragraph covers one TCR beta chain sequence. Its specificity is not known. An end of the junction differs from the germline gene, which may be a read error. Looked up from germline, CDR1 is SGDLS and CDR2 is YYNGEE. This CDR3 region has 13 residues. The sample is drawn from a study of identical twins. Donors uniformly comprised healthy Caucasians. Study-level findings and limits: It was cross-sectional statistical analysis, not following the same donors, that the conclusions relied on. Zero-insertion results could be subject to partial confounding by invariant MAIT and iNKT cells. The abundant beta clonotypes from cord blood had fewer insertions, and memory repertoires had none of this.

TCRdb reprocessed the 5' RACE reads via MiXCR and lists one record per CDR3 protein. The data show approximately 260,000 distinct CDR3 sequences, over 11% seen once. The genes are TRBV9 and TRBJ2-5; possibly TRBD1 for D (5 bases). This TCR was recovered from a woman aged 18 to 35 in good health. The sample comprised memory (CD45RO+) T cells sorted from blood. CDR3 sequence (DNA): TGTGCCAGCAGTCTAGGGGATGCAGAGACCCAGTATTTC. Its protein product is CASSLGDAETQYF. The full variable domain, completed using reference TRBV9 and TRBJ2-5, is DSGVTQTPKHLITATGQRVTLRCSPRSGDLSVYWYQQSLDQGLQFLIQYYNGEERAKGNILERFSAQQFPDLHSELNLSSLELGDSALYFCASSLGDAETQYFGPGTRLLVL.